This TCR beta chain stems from a study of blood T cells in healthy people across ages. Through a sample-barcoded 5' primer and a J-beta primer mix, a second PCR was run for roughly 7 to 11 cycles. TCRdb re-called the 5' RACE reads through MiXCR, storing one row per CDR3 protein. This sample carries about 800,000 distinct CDR3 sequences, roughly 64% of them seen once, and the ten largest clones take roughly 22%. This clonotype has just one count. Its antigen is unknown. V was cut by 4 bases and J by 2 bases, with 11 bases left in between. This CDR3 has 15 amino acids. Per the germline V gene, CDR1 is SNHLY and CDR2 is FYNNEI. Study results and caveats: While age rose, TCR beta diversity per million T cells dropped in a roughly linear way.

The chain joins TRBV2 to TRBJ2-2; D is perhaps TRBD1 (5 bases). The TCR originated in a man aged 25 to 45 in good health. The sequencing input was blood. The DNA for the CDR3 is TGTGCCAGCAGTGGGATGACAGTTAACACCGGGGAGCTGTTTTTT. Its protein is CASSGMTVNTGELFF.